Included here is one TCR beta chain sequence, with context. The CDR3 loop spans 11 amino acids. Trimming took 4 bases from V and 11 from J, leaving 9 bases between them. Germline-derived CDR1 and CDR2 are MGHRA and YSYEKL. This entry is derived from a study of human T cells and chemical hapten exposure. Time point specified: patch test 1, 2 weeks after DPC sensitization. Treatment denoted: therapeutic diphenylcyclopropenone sensitization with weekly scalp DPC. TCRdb independently ran MiXCR on the RACE reads; one entry per CDR3 protein. The data contain 85,000 to 100,000 distinct CDR3 sequences, roughly an eighth of them seen just once; the ten biggest clones take up 2% to 2.5%.

The sequencing used whole blood, collected in connection with sensitization to the hapten diphenylcyclopropenone (DPC). J is TRBJ2-1 and V is TRBV4-1; D possibly corresponds to TRBD2 (6 bases). This clonotype was obtained from a middle-aged woman with alopecia areata. Some clones in this sample may be carry-over from other donors' samples. The DNA of the CDR3 is TGCGCCAGCAGCCGCGGGGTAAAGCAGTTCTTC. Residues: CASSRGVKQFF.